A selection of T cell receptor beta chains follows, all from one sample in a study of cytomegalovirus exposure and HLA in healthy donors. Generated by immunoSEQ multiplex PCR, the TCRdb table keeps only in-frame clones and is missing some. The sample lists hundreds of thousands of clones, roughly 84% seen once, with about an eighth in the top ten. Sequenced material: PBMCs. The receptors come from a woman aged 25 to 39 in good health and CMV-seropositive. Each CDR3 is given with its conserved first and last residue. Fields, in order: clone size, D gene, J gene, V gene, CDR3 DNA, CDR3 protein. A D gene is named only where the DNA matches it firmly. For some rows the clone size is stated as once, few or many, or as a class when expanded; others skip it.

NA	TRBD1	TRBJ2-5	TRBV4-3	TGCGCCAGCAGCGCCGGGACAGGGGGAACCCAGTACTTC	CASSAGTGGTQYF
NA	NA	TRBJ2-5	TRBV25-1	TGTGCCAGCAGTGATAGGTACCAAGAGACCCAGTACTTC	CASSDRYQETQYF
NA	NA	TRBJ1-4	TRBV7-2	TGTGCCAGCAGCTCGTCGGCGGCAACTAATGAAAAACTGTTTTTT	CASSSSAATNEKLFF
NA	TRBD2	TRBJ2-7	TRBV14	TGTGCCAGCAAGCGGACTAGCGGTCCCTCCTACGAGCAGTACTTC	CASKRTSGPSYEQYF
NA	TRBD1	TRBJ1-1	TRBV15	TGTGCCACCAGCATACCCAGGGGGCAGGGCACTGAAGCTTTCTTT	CATSIPRGQGTEAFF
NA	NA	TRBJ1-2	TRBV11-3	TGTGCCAGCAGCTTAGAGGGGCCCTACAACTATGGCTACACCTTC	CASSLEGPYNYGYTF
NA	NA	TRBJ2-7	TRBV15	TGTGCCACCAGCAGAGGCCCTGGGGCAGGGCGAGCCTACGAGCAGTACTTC	CATSRGPGAGRAYEQYF
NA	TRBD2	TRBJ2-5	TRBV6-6	TGTGCCAGCAGCAACTCGGGGGGGATGGGAGAGACCCAGTACTTC	CASSNSGGMGETQYF
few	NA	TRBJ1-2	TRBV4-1	TGCGCCAGCAGCCAAGGGGTCGATGGCTACACCTTC	CASSQGVDGYTF
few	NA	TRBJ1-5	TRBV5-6	TGTGCCAGCAGCTTGGGACCGGACGGCAATCAGCCCCAGCATTTT	CASSLGPDGNQPQHF
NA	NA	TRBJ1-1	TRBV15	TGTGCCACCAGCAGGGGATCGGGGACACCGAACACTGAAGCTTTCTTT	CATSRGSGTPNTEAFF
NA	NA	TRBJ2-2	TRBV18	TGTGCCAGCTCACCGGGAATGGGAGAAGTGACCGGGGAGCTGTTTTTT	CASSPGMGEVTGELFF
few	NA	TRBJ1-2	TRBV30	TGTGCCTGGAGCCGGGATGGGGCGCGATCAGGCTACACCTTC	CAWSRDGARSGYTF
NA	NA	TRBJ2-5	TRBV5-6	TGTGCCAGCAGTGAAGATCAAGGCGGTGGAGAGACCCAGTACTTC	CASSEDQGGGETQYF
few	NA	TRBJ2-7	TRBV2	TGTGCCAGCAGTGAGATGCCAGGGTCCTACGAGCAGTACTTC	CASSEMPGSYEQYF
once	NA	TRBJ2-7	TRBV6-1	TGTGCCAGCAGTGATTTTGGCGGGTCCTACGAGCAGTACTTC	CASSDFGGSYEQYF
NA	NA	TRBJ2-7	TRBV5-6	TGTGCCAGCAGCTTCGGCTATACCTACGAGCAGTACTTC	CASSFGYTYEQYF
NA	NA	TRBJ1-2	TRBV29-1	TGCAGCGTTGAAGATCTTGGGGCCTGGGGCTACACCTTC	CSVEDLGAWGYTF
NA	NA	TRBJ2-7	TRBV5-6	TGTGCCAGCTCTCCTTTTAGGACAGCCCTATGGGAGCAGTACTTC	CASSPFRTALWEQYF
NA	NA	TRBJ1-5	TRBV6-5	TGTGCCAGCAGTTACGCGGGTGATCAGCCCCAGCATTTT	CASSYAGDQPQHF
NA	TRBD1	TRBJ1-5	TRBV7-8	TGTGCCAGCAGCTCGTCCCCAGGGGGCCCGGTCGATGGGTCCCAGCATTTT	CASSSSPGGPVDGSQHF
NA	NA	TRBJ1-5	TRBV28	TGTGCCAGCAAACTCCAGGAACACAATCAGCCCCAGCATTTT	CASKLQEHNQPQHF
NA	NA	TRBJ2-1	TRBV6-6	TGTGCCAGCAGATCGAGACAGGGAGGTAATGAGCAGTTCTTC	CASRSRQGGNEQFF